A selection of T cell receptor beta chains follows, all from one sample in a study of blood T cell repertoires in COVID-19. The table came from immunoSEQ multiplex PCR; TCRdb's copy has only in-frame clones and leaves some out. The sample lists 300,000 to 400,000 clones, 75% to 90% occurring once. Sequenced sample: peripheral blood. The receptors shown here come from a woman aged 50 to 60 with COVID-19, enrolled during active disease. The CDR3 runs from the conserved cysteine through the conserved F or W. The order of the fields is V gene, D gene, clone size, J gene, CDR3 DNA, CDR3 protein. The D gene is left open where the match is weak. The size of a clone is reported for some rows only, either as once, few or many, or as a class for expanded clones.

v_call: TRBV19; d_call: TRBD1; clone_size: NA; j_call: TRBJ2-2; cdr3_nt: TGTGCCAGTAGTATAGCAAGGGACAGGCGCTACCCTTACTCGAACACCGGGGAGCTGTTTTTT; cdr3_aa: CASSIARDRRYPYSNTGELFF
v_call: TRBV9; d_call: TRBD2; clone_size: NA; j_call: TRBJ2-1; cdr3_nt: TGTGCCAGCAGCGTAGGACTAGCGGAATACAATGAGCAGTTCTTC; cdr3_aa: CASSVGLAEYNEQFF
v_call: TRBV27; d_call: TRBD1; clone_size: NA; j_call: TRBJ1-6; cdr3_nt: TGTGCCAGCAGTACATACAGGGGGCCCAATTCACCCCTCCACTTT; cdr3_aa: CASSTYRGPNSPLHF
v_call: TRBV30; d_call: NA; clone_size: few; j_call: TRBJ1-5; cdr3_nt: TGTGCCTGGGGACAGTTAAGCAATCAGCCCCAGCATTTT; cdr3_aa: CAWGQLSNQPQHF
v_call: TRBV5-6; d_call: TRBD2; clone_size: NA; j_call: TRBJ2-7; cdr3_nt: TGTGCCAGCAGCCCAATAGCGGGAGGGCCCTACGAGCAGTACTTC; cdr3_aa: CASSPIAGGPYEQYF
v_call: TRBV29-1; d_call: NA; clone_size: NA; j_call: TRBJ2-1; cdr3_nt: TGCAGCGTCCGTCGGAGCAACAATGAGCAGTTCTTC; cdr3_aa: CSVRRSNNEQFF
v_call: TRBV6-2/TRBV6-3; d_call: NA; clone_size: NA; j_call: TRBJ2-1; cdr3_nt: TGTGCCAGCAGTTACCGACCGTGGGTAGCGGATTACAATGAGCAGTTCTTC; cdr3_aa: CASSYRPWVADYNEQFF
v_call: TRBV6-5; d_call: NA; clone_size: NA; j_call: TRBJ2-7; cdr3_nt: TGTGCCAGCAGTTACGAAGCAGGGGCCTACCTCTACGAGCAGTACTTC; cdr3_aa: CASSYEAGAYLYEQYF
v_call: TRBV7-2; d_call: TRBD2; clone_size: few; j_call: TRBJ2-3; cdr3_nt: TGTGCCAGCAGCTTAGCTCGGCTAGCGGGAGGACACACAGATACGCAGTATTTT; cdr3_aa: CASSLARLAGGHTDTQYF
v_call: TRBV14; d_call: TRBD1; clone_size: NA; j_call: TRBJ1-2; cdr3_nt: TGTGCCAGCAGCCAAACAATAACAGGGGATGGGTATGGCTACACCTTC; cdr3_aa: CASSQTITGDGYGYTF
v_call: TRBV5-1; d_call: NA; clone_size: NA; j_call: TRBJ1-5; cdr3_nt: TGCGCCAGCAGCTTGGAGGGTGGGGCCCATCAGCCCCAGCATTTT; cdr3_aa: CASSLEGGAHQPQHF
v_call: TRBV6-5; d_call: TRBD1; clone_size: NA; j_call: TRBJ1-3; cdr3_nt: TGTGCCAGCAGTTCTTGGACAGGGAGTTCTGGAAACACCATATATTTT; cdr3_aa: CASSSWTGSSGNTIYF
v_call: TRBV25-1; d_call: TRBD2; clone_size: NA; j_call: TRBJ2-7; cdr3_nt: TGTGCCAGCAGTCTAGCGGGAGGGCCGAGGGAGCAGTACTTC; cdr3_aa: CASSLAGGPREQYF
v_call: TRBV7-9; d_call: TRBD1; clone_size: NA; j_call: TRBJ1-1; cdr3_nt: TGTGCCAGCAGCTTTTCACAGGGGAGAGTTAACACTGAAGCTTTCTTT; cdr3_aa: CASSFSQGRVNTEAFF
v_call: TRBV7-3; d_call: TRBD2; clone_size: NA; j_call: TRBJ2-3; cdr3_nt: TGTGCCAGCAGCTTAACGACCAGGCGGGAGGGCAGCACAGATACGCAGTATTTT; cdr3_aa: CASSLTTRREGSTDTQYF
v_call: TRBV30; d_call: TRBD1; clone_size: NA; j_call: TRBJ1-6; cdr3_nt: TGTGCCTGGGATCCGGGACAGGGAAAATCACCCCTCCACTTT; cdr3_aa: CAWDPGQGKSPLHF
v_call: TRBV9; d_call: NA; clone_size: NA; j_call: TRBJ1-2; cdr3_nt: TGTGCCAGCAGCGCAACAAACTATGGCTACACCTTC; cdr3_aa: CASSATNYGYTF
v_call: TRBV6-1; d_call: NA; clone_size: NA; j_call: TRBJ2-2; cdr3_nt: TGTGCCAGCAGTGAAATATTCCCGGGAGCCGCGAACACCGGGGAGCTGTTTTTT; cdr3_aa: CASSEIFPGAANTGELFF
v_call: TRBV7-7; d_call: NA; clone_size: NA; j_call: TRBJ2-6; cdr3_nt: TGTGCTAGCAGCTTAGGAGGGTCTGGGGCCAACGTCCTGACTTTC; cdr3_aa: CASSLGGSGANVLTF
v_call: TRBV6-4; d_call: TRBD2; clone_size: NA; j_call: TRBJ2-1; cdr3_nt: TGTGCCAGCAGCGAATCAACCTCATGGACTAGCGGGCTTGAGCAGTTCTTC; cdr3_aa: CASSESTSWTSGLEQFF
v_call: TRBV18; d_call: NA; clone_size: NA; j_call: TRBJ2-2; cdr3_nt: TGTGCCAGCTCACTCCGGGACAACGCGAACACCGGGGAGCTGTTTTTT; cdr3_aa: CASSLRDNANTGELFF
v_call: TRBV5-4; d_call: NA; clone_size: NA; j_call: TRBJ2-2; cdr3_nt: TGTGCCAGCAGCCAGGGTGGGTCGAGCCTGAGCACCGGGGAGCTGTTTTTT; cdr3_aa: CASSQGGSSLSTGELFF
v_call: TRBV24-1; d_call: TRBD2; clone_size: NA; j_call: TRBJ2-5; cdr3_nt: TGTGCCACCAGGGCAGCGGGGCAAGAGACCCAGTACTTC; cdr3_aa: CATRAAGQETQYF
v_call: TRBV7-3; d_call: TRBD2; clone_size: NA; j_call: TRBJ2-1; cdr3_nt: TGTGCCAGCAGCCCCCCGGGGATGACTAGCGGACAATACAATGAGCAGTTCTTC; cdr3_aa: CASSPPGMTSGQYNEQFF
v_call: TRBV30; d_call: NA; clone_size: NA; j_call: TRBJ2-5; cdr3_nt: TGTGCCTGGAGGCGGGGCCCAGAGACCCAGTACTTC; cdr3_aa: CAWRRGPETQYF
v_call: TRBV12-3/TRBV12-4; d_call: NA; clone_size: NA; j_call: TRBJ1-2; cdr3_nt: TGTGCCAGCAGTTTAAGACAATACTATGGCTACACCTTC; cdr3_aa: CASSLRQYYGYTF
v_call: TRBV6-4; d_call: TRBD2; clone_size: NA; j_call: TRBJ2-7; cdr3_nt: TGTGCCAGCAGGCCGGGACTAGGGTCCTACGAGCAGTACTTC; cdr3_aa: CASRPGLGSYEQYF
v_call: TRBV5-4; d_call: TRBD1; clone_size: NA; j_call: TRBJ2-2; cdr3_nt: TGTGCCAGCAGCCTAACAGGGGTTACAACCGGGGAGCTGTTTTTT; cdr3_aa: CASSLTGVTTGELFF
v_call: TRBV24-1; d_call: NA; clone_size: NA; j_call: TRBJ1-1; cdr3_nt: TGTGCCACCAGTGATTTAGGAGATCCGGCAAAGGTGAACACTGAAGCTTTCTTT; cdr3_aa: CATSDLGDPAKVNTEAFF
v_call: TRBV19; d_call: NA; clone_size: NA; j_call: TRBJ1-4; cdr3_nt: TGTGCCAGTGCCCCCCCACAGCGGAGTATTGAAAAACTGTTTTTT; cdr3_aa: CASAPPQRSIEKLFF
v_call: TRBV5-1; d_call: TRBD1; clone_size: NA; j_call: TRBJ2-2; cdr3_nt: TGCGCCAGCAGCACGGACAGGGAAGGCGGGGAGCTGTTTTTT; cdr3_aa: CASSTDREGGELFF
v_call: TRBV3-1/TRBV3-2; d_call: TRBD1; clone_size: once; j_call: TRBJ2-7; cdr3_nt: TGTGCCAGCAGCCCCTCTAGGCACAGGGGCGCCCTCGCGAATAAATACGAGCAGTACTTC; cdr3_aa: CASSPSRHRGALANKYEQYF
v_call: TRBV10-3; d_call: NA; clone_size: NA; j_call: TRBJ1-2; cdr3_nt: TGTGCCATCAGTCCTGACAGCAACTATGGCTACACCTTC; cdr3_aa: CAISPDSNYGYTF
v_call: TRBV27; d_call: NA; clone_size: NA; j_call: TRBJ2-1; cdr3_nt: TGTGCCAGCAGTTTTTCAGGTTACAATGAGCAGTTCTTC; cdr3_aa: CASSFSGYNEQFF
v_call: TRBV18; d_call: NA; clone_size: NA; j_call: TRBJ1-1; cdr3_nt: TGTGCCAGCTCCGACAGGAACACTGAAGCTTTCTTT; cdr3_aa: CASSDRNTEAFF
v_call: TRBV27; d_call: NA; clone_size: NA; j_call: TRBJ1-1; cdr3_nt: TGTGCCAGCAGTACACAGGGCCAGAACACTGAAGCTTTCTTT; cdr3_aa: CASSTQGQNTEAFF
v_call: TRBV7-2; d_call: TRBD1; clone_size: NA; j_call: TRBJ1-2; cdr3_nt: TGTGCCAGCAGCTTAGGGGCAGGGGGCGCATATGGCTACACCTTC; cdr3_aa: CASSLGAGGAYGYTF
v_call: TRBV4-1; d_call: NA; clone_size: NA; j_call: TRBJ2-5; cdr3_nt: TGCGCCAGCAGCCAAGATACAGGGACACTAACCCAGTACTTC; cdr3_aa: CASSQDTGTLTQYF
v_call: TRBV19; d_call: NA; clone_size: NA; j_call: TRBJ2-3; cdr3_nt: TGTGCCAGTAGCGTTAGTGTCGCAGATACGCAGTATTTT; cdr3_aa: CASSVSVADTQYF
v_call: TRBV28; d_call: NA; clone_size: NA; j_call: TRBJ1-3; cdr3_nt: TGTGCCAGCAGTTCTAGCCGGAATCTAAACACCATATATTTT; cdr3_aa: CASSSSRNLNTIYF
v_call: TRBV7-2; d_call: TRBD1; clone_size: NA; j_call: TRBJ1-2; cdr3_nt: TGTGCCAGCAGCCCACGACAGGGGGCGAACACCTTC; cdr3_aa: CASSPRQGANTF
v_call: TRBV9; d_call: NA; clone_size: NA; j_call: TRBJ1-5; cdr3_nt: TGTGCCAGCAGCGTAGAGCCCAATCAGCCCCAGCATTTT; cdr3_aa: CASSVEPNQPQHF
v_call: TRBV27; d_call: TRBD1; clone_size: NA; j_call: TRBJ1-2; cdr3_nt: TGTGCCAGCAGTTCCACCGGGACAGGGAACTATGGCTACACCTTC; cdr3_aa: CASSSTGTGNYGYTF
v_call: TRBV28; d_call: NA; clone_size: NA; j_call: TRBJ2-2; cdr3_nt: TGTGCCAGCAGCCGGCAGAGAACAGCTGCCACCGGGGAGCTGTTTTTT; cdr3_aa: CASSRQRTAATGELFF
v_call: TRBV5-6; d_call: NA; clone_size: NA; j_call: TRBJ2-7; cdr3_nt: TGTGCCAGCAGTGGAGGCTACGAGCAGTACTTC; cdr3_aa: CASSGGYEQYF
v_call: TRBV3-1/TRBV3-2; d_call: NA; clone_size: NA; j_call: TRBJ2-3; cdr3_nt: TGTGCCAGCAGCCAAGATTACGGTGATTCAACAGATACGCAGTATTTT; cdr3_aa: CASSQDYGDSTDTQYF
v_call: TRBV6-5; d_call: TRBD1; clone_size: NA; j_call: TRBJ2-7; cdr3_nt: TGTGCCAGCAATAGGGGGCAGGTTGCCTACGAGCAGTACTTC; cdr3_aa: CASNRGQVAYEQYF
v_call: TRBV7-7; d_call: TRBD1; clone_size: NA; j_call: TRBJ1-2; cdr3_nt: TGTGCTAGCAGCTTAGAGGGAAGACAGGGGGCGAATAACTATGGCTACACCTTC; cdr3_aa: CASSLEGRQGANNYGYTF
v_call: TRBV5-1; d_call: TRBD1; clone_size: NA; j_call: TRBJ2-7; cdr3_nt: TGCGCCAGCAGCTTGGAGCAGGGGGTCTACGAGCAGTACTTC; cdr3_aa: CASSLEQGVYEQYF
v_call: TRBV18; d_call: TRBD2; clone_size: few; j_call: TRBJ2-1; cdr3_nt: TGTGCCAGCTCCCCAAGCGGGATAGGAAACAATGAGCAGTTCTTC; cdr3_aa: CASSPSGIGNNEQFF